This T cell receptor beta chain was recorded in a study of regulatory T cells in long-lasting Graves disease (dated by TCRdb to the early 2020s). About the study as a whole: In the newly diagnosed Graves' disease group, patients had been taking antithyroid drugs for less than 3 months. Persistent Graves' disease patients were compared with newly diagnosed Graves' disease patients by peripheral blood TCR sequencing and RNA sequencing. TCR sequencing covered some 13 persistent and around 20 newly diagnosed Graves' disease patients, about 35 samples in total. The study took place in China and was registered as a clinical trial. Beyond this particular receptor, the publication reports: More public clonotypes were shared among persistent patients (about 2,800) than among newly diagnosed patients (roughly 1,000). The authors noted that the small sample size was a limitation that may lower accuracy. Only the TCR beta chain was sequenced and analyzed. Persistent disease showed preferential use of TRBV28, TRBJ1-2 and TRBJ2-5, whereas newly diagnosed disease favored TRBV20-1 and TRBJ2-1. Peripheral blood alone was examined, since thyroid tissue, which constituted the primary lesion, could not be accessed. Compared with newly diagnosed patients, patients with persistent Graves' disease had lower TCR Shannon entropy and fewer highly expanded clones, which suggests clonal expansion.

This clonotype was recorded many times. Its target antigen remains unknown. No much larger clone exists at a distance of one base, and base qualities are not known. The library was generated by multiplex PCR. TCRdb lists the instrument as Illumina HiSeq 4000. iRepertoire HTBI primers and Arm-PCR amplification of CDR3 regions were used to construct TCR beta libraries. Gel purification was performed on PCR products prior to sequencing. The authors processed their data as follows. A total of some 60 TRBV and some 15 TRBJ segments were identified across samples and were used for gene usage analysis of CDR3 amino acid clonotypes. Filtered high-quality paired reads were merged into contigs using COPE and FqMerger. Contigs were aligned with BLAST to IMGT TRBV, TRBD and TRBJ reference genes, and CDR3 was defined per IMGT. Any clonotype with a frequency above 0.1% was counted as a highly expanded clone. Shannon entropy served as the measure of repertoire diversity, while the Gini coefficient captured V-J evenness. Public clonotypes were defined as clonotypes shared by more than one individual. TCRdb trimmed the raw reads at Q25, called clones with MiXCR and kept productive beta chains. Each CDR3 protein appears once, grouped with its most common genes and DNA. The V and J calls shown here were made by TCRdb, not taken from the authors' results. Counted in this sample were a few hundred thousand distinct CDR3 sequences; 16% of them appeared once. Less than 30% of the sample is held by the ten biggest clonotypes.

Germline trimming amounts to 3 bases on V and 2 bases on J, with 4 as the count of junction bases outside the gene matches. There are 14 amino acids in the CDR3, from cysteine to phenylalanine inclusive. Only the CDR3 portion is preserved as DNA: 42 bases, with reading frame beginning at the first base. The CDR1 and CDR2 encoded by the germline V gene are LGHNA and YNFKEQ. In light of the paper, this sample's time point label describes: newly diagnosed GD, antithyroid drugs for less than 3 months. For both TCR sequencing and RNA sequencing, RNA was extracted from PBMCs in TRIzol. Graves' disease was diagnosed according to American Thyroid Association guidelines. The patients came from an endocrinology department in Xi'an, China. Each patient gave 7 to 9.5 milliliters of peripheral blood, collected in an EDTA anticoagulant tube. Ficoll Paque Plus density gradient separation was used to isolate PBMCs, and no further T cell sorting was done. An Agilent 2100 Bioanalyzer and agarose gel were used to check RNA quality, while a NanoDrop 2000 measured RNA concentration.

These sequences were also reported in another study, on T cells in Graves' hyperthyroidism and ophthalmopathy. Reported in the second study: Stable Graves' hyperthyroidism was defined as no progression to ophthalmopathy during 18 months of follow-up. Hyperthyroidism patients were newly diagnosed, had a disease duration of under 2 months, and were aged 18 to 65 years. Patients with uncontrolled infections, other autoimmune diseases, pregnancy or lactation were excluded. Diagnoses were based on clinical symptoms, serum thyroxine and TRAb, thyroid ultrasound and orbital computed tomography. The first round of RT-PCR for the TCR CDR3 was performed with the HTBI primer set and the Qiagen OneStep RT-PCR kit. Most expanded thyroid clonotypes (frequency above 0.001) were also found in blood, which suggests that blood repertoires may mirror thyroid immune responses. A model built on a 13 V-J signature distinguished ophthalmopathy from stable hyperthyroidism, reaching about 88% sensitivity and approximately 83% specificity in cross-validation and 80%/75% in testing. In validation, the model predicted progression to ophthalmopathy a median of roughly 6.1 months before onset, with approximately 70% sensitivity and around 76% specificity. To identify TCR V-J signatures that set the groups apart, the researchers used a discovery cohort of 90 to 100 patients, made up of 40 to 45 with Graves' ophthalmopathy and some 60 with stable Graves' hyperthyroidism. An independent validation cohort of about 20 hyperthyroidism patients and about 15 patients who later progressed to ophthalmopathy tested prospective prediction of ophthalmopathy. The 75 to 100 discovery patients were divided at random into training and test sets in a 7:3 ratio. Thyroid tissue and blood T-cell repertoires from more than 5 Graves' hyperthyroidism patients were also compared in the study. Following sampling, methimazole starting at 30 mg daily was given to hyperthyroidism patients, and high-dose intravenous methylprednisolone was given to ophthalmopathy patients. The libraries were constructed in a second round of multiplex PCR and then size-selected and purified. Sequencing of the libraries was done on an Illumina HiSeq2000 using paired-end 100 bp reads. SOAPnuke was used to process the raw data, with reads discarded if the reads contained adapters or uncalled bases, had a mean Phred below 15, or lacked an exact constant-primer or identifier match. High-quality paired reads were merged with COPE v1.2.5, and unique nucleotide sequences were defined as clonotypes. MiTCR v1.1 was used to align clonotypes to the IMGT TRBV, TRBD and TRBJ reference segments. The analysis included only V-J combinations with a frequency above 0.0001, which together covered around 99% of the repertoires. A TCS score was defined as the ratio between F50 (clonal expansion) and ExV (chaos), using BLOSUM62-based TCRdist between CDR3 peptides within each V-J. Welch's t-statistics and random forest reduced roughly 540 V-J features to some 14, which were used in a naive Bayes classifier (R e1071). Sample size was not statistically predetermined, and blinding of investigators to group allocation was not performed. TCR Vbeta CDR3 sequencing of approximately 140 peripheral blood samples (under 45 ophthalmopathy, 75 to 80 hyperthyroidism and approximately 17 progressor patients) is reported in the paper.

The material was peripheral blood mononuclear cells (PBMCs), obtained at new diagnosis, from a patient treated with antithyroid drugs. Recombination linked TRBV4-2 to TRBJ2-7; TRBD2 agrees with 7 junctional bases. This TCR was sampled from a woman younger than 35 with Graves disease. Donor details come from another sample of the same person, matched by shared clones. The CDR3 loop reads CASSQGTSAYEQYF. The nucleotides are TGTGCCAGCAGCCAGGGAACTAGCGCCTACGAGCAGTACTTC.